This T cell receptor (beta chain) was recovered during a study of T cell repertoires in cytomegalovirus infection (dated by TCRdb to between 2018 and 2021). Regarding the research as a whole: Donor HLA type was relevant to the analysis, as public TCR beta signatures indicated carriage of CMV infection together with the matching HLA type.

This clonotype was recorded at least ten times. There is no known antigen for this receptor. The record has no base qualities; no much larger clone is one base away. From cysteine to phenylalanine, the CDR3 is 12 amino acids long. Of all the DNA, just the CDR3 is kept, 36 bases in frame from base 1. The germline V gene yields SGHVS for CDR1 and FNYEAQ for CDR2. V is reduced by 4 bases and J by 4 bases, leaving a spacing of 6 bases between them. The instrument given in TCRdb is Illumina HiSeq 1500. The public sequencing data were trimmed at Q25 with fastp and processed into clonotypes with MiXCR by TCRdb, which kept only in-frame beta chains. Every entry covers one CDR3 protein and lists the most common genes and DNA from its rows. The sample table holds about 530,000 distinct CDR3 sequences, of which around 27% were seen once. Under 15% of the sample is in the top ten clones. Summary of the overall study and its limitations: Cumulative frequency of public TCR beta family members discriminated carriers of CMV infection plus the relevant HLA type in this cohort and an independent approximately 370-donor cohort. The ex vivo response was dominated by HLA-C-restricted CMV-specific TCR beta clonotypes, and the single most frequent clonotype in two of eight donors was supplied by these HLA-C-restricted clonotypes.

Sample: PBMCs. The chain employs TRBV7-6 and TRBJ2-3; the D gene identity is not certain. The clonotype comes from a human donor in good health (CMV status not recorded). Some clones in this sample may be carry-over from other donors' samples. The nucleotide sequence reads TGTGCCAGCAGCTCCCAACCAGATACGCAGTATTTT. The resulting protein is CASSSQPDTQYF.